What follows are 9 T cell receptor beta chains derived from one specimen sequenced in a study of T-cell reconstitution after alpha-beta-depleted transplantation in children. These receptors' targets are unknown. TCRbeta library construction was performed incorporating unique molecular identifiers. MiXCR, applied by TCRdb to the PCR reads, yields one record per CDR3 protein. Of hundreds of thousands of distinct CDR3 sequences in the sample, over 7.5% were seen once. Whole-study findings and limits: From newly produced T cells came most of the T-cell counts and diversity one year after transplant.

The sample here was peripheral blood, taken 360 days after TCRalphabeta/CD19-depleted stem cell transplant. All receptors come from a female patient under 10 years old who had a stem cell transplant for Fanconi anemia, so the T cells may come from the graft donor.

This clonotype was detected many times. DNA of the CDR3: TGCGCCAGCAGCTTGTCAGGGTACCACCAAGAGACCCAGTACTTC. Its translation is CASSLSGYHQETQYF. The V and J genes are TRBV5-1 and TRBJ2-5; tentatively, D is TRBD1 (5 bases). Germline CDR1 and CDR2: SGHRS and YFSETQ. Trimming stripped 1 base from V and 0 bases from J, with 10 bases between. The CDR3 is 15 amino acids.

This clonotype was found many times. V is TRBV25-1 and J is TRBJ1-1; unclear D gene. With 7 bases removed from V and 1 base from J, the gap between germline ends came to 10 bases. Germline CDR1 and CDR2: MGHDK and SYGVNS. This CDR3 is 13 amino acids long. CDR3 amino acids: CASIGWGNTEAFF. DNA for the CDR3: TGTGCCAGCATAGGTTGGGGGAACACTGAAGCTTTCTTT.

Many counts were recorded for this clonotype. The chain's CDR3 is CSAGYLMGAQETQYF. In DNA, the CDR3 is TGCAGTGCTGGATATCTTATGGGTGCCCAAGAGACCCAGTACTTC. This sequence joins TRBV20-1 and TRBJ2-5; unclear D gene. The V gene's germline CDR1 is DFQATT and CDR2 SNEGSKA (reference sequence). The CDR3 contains 15 residues. V was clipped by 5 bases and J by 1 base, with 17 bases between them.

This clonotype was picked up many times. As DNA, the CDR3 is TGCAGTGCTAGAGATAAAGTGGGATGGTACGAGCAGTACTTC. Translation gives CSARDKVGWYEQYF. The chain combines TRBV20-1 with TRBJ2-7, with no clear D. Germline V lookup: CDR1 DFQATT, CDR2 SNEGSKA (reference sequence). This CDR3 has 14 amino acids. V was trimmed by 0 bases and J by 4 bases, leaving 13 bases between them.

The sample holds a few counts of this clonotype. This rearrangement joins TRBV5-6 to TRBJ1-5; perhaps TRBD1 as D (6 bases). Trimming removed 4 bases at V and 6 bases at J, with 11 bases between. From germline, CDR1 is SGHDT and CDR2 YYEEEE. There are 13 residues in the CDR3. The chain's CDR3 is CASSIGQSQPQHF. The CDR3 nucleotides read TGTGCCAGCAGCATCGGACAGTCTCAGCCCCAGCATTTT.

This clonotype was counted at least ten times. The chain recombines TRBV12-3 or TRBV12-4 with TRBJ1-2; 7 bases match TRBD1. Losses at the gene ends were 6 bases for V and 8 bases for J; bases not matched to a gene: 9. This CDR3 spans 13 amino acids. CDR3 amino acids: CASSLTGIEGYTF. CDR3 nucleotide sequence: TGTGCCAGCAGCCTGACAGGGATAGAAGGCTACACCTTC.

The chain uses TRBV28 and TRBJ1-6; the D is unclear. The V gene lost 7 bases and the J gene lost 0 bases, with 4 bases spanning the gap. Germline CDR1 reads MDHEN; CDR2 reads SYDVKM. This CDR3 has 13 residues. The CDR3 DNA is TGTGCCAGCACGGGCTCCTATAATTCACCCCTCCACTTT. Protein product: CASTGSYNSPLHF.

This clonotype appeared many times. The chain has TRBV6-5 and TRBJ1-6, with D unclear. Per the germline V gene, CDR1 is MNHEY and CDR2 is SVGAGI. Trimming pared 6 bases from V and 0 bases from J, leaving 12 bases between. This CDR3 is built from 16 residues. The CDR3 DNA sequence: TGTGCCAGCAGCTTAGACGGACGCTCCTATAATTCACCCCTCCACTTT. This gives the protein CASSLDGRSYNSPLHF.

This clonotype has a count of ten or more. The chain combines TRBV12-3 or TRBV12-4 with TRBJ1-1, with a tentative D call TRBD1 (6 bases). The V end lost 2 bases, the J end lost 7 bases, and 14 bases lay between the germline ends. The CDR3 loop spans 14 amino acids. The CDR3 loop is CASSLRGAANEAFF. CDR3 DNA sequence: TGTGCCAGCAGTTTACGGGGGGCTGCCAATGAAGCTTTCTTT.